This record covers a single TCR beta chain. What it recognizes is unknown. PCR amplification relied on 60 Vbeta primers (plus 13 Jbeta primers). Sequencing used immunoSEQ multiplex PCR; TCRdb keeps in-frame clones, though not all of them. This sample has over 120,000 clones, with more than 75% found just once. The CDR3 covers 18 residues. V was trimmed by 1 base and J by 2 bases, leaving 20 bases between them. CDR1 is MNHNS and CDR2 is SASEGT in the germline V gene. The sample originates from a study of cytomegalovirus exposure and HLA in healthy donors. Background on the study: HLA-typed donors were the source of approximately 88 million unique TCRs held in an early data release. Study-level points and caveats: A later analysis showed HLA-associated TCR beta chains outstripping equally common others in clonal expansion.

Unrecorded immune exposure was likely among donors, who were nominally healthy when sampled. V usage is TRBV6-1 and J usage is TRBJ1-2; TRBD1 is a possible D gene (5 bases). The origin of this receptor is a female donor in good health and CMV-seronegative. Input material: PBMCs. For the CDR3, the DNA is TGTGCCAGCAGTGAAGTAGGGCGAAGTATCGCAGGGAACTATGGCTACACCTTC. Amino acid sequence: CASSEVGRSIAGNYGYTF.